These 28 T cell receptor beta chains came from one sample sequenced in a study of blood T cell repertoires in COVID-19. Data came from immunoSEQ multiplex PCR; TCRdb stores just in-frame clones and leaves some out. The sample includes roughly 220,000 clones, about 86% of them seen just once. Sequenced: peripheral blood. The receptors here all came from a woman in her twenties or thirties who had recovered from COVID-19.

This chain uses TRBV30 with TRBJ1-4, with unresolved D. Germline CDR1 GTSNPN, CDR2 SVGIG (reference sequence). CDR3 size: 14 residues. V was shortened by 2 bases and J by 4 bases, with 11 bases between the two germline ends. The CDR3 DNA reads TGTGCCTGGAGTCCTGTGACTTTTAATGAAAAACTGTTTTTT. It encodes CAWSPVTFNEKLFF.

The chain is built from TRBV4-1 and TRBJ1-1, with 7 bases aligning to TRBD1. The trim removed 5 bases at V and 6 bases at J, leaving 12 bases unmatched. The germline gives CDR1 MGHRA, CDR2 YSYEKL. CDR3 size: 15 residues. CDR3 sequence: CASSSRDRVHPEAFF. For the CDR3, the DNA is TGCGCCAGCAGCTCAAGAGACAGGGTTCACCCTGAAGCTTTCTTT.

The chain is built from TRBV5-6 and TRBJ1-3; TRBD1 might be the D (6 bases). CDR3 size: 15 residues. V was shortened by 4 bases and J by 0 bases, with 11 bases between the two germline ends. Germline V gene data show CDR1 as SGHDT and CDR2 as YYEEEE. The chain's CDR3 is CASSPGQHSGNTIYF. The CDR3 DNA reads TGTGCCAGCAGCCCCGGACAGCACTCTGGAAACACCATATATTTT.

This sequence joins TRBV7-3 and TRBJ1-4; no reliable D call. Trimming left V 1 base short and J 3 bases short, with 9 bases between. This CDR3 has 15 residues. CDR1 and CDR2 from the germline V gene are SGHTA and FQGTGA. The CDR3, as DNA: TGTGCCAGCAGCTTAATGGGCCAACCTAATGAAAAACTGTTTTTT. It yields the protein CASSLMGQPNEKLFF.

J is TRBJ2-7 and V is TRBV27; tentative D call: TRBD2 (5 bases). V was pared by 5 bases and J by 2 bases, with 16 bases between. This CDR3 region has 15 residues. CDR1 is MNHEY, CDR2 SMNVEV, per germline (reference sequence). CDR3 nucleotides: TGTGCCAGCAGTCCCGGGATCCTCGGGGCCTACGAGCAGTACTTC. Residues: CASSPGILGAYEQYF.

The V call is TRBV6-5, the J call TRBJ1-1, with a weak D call TRBD1 (5 bases). Deletions cut 3 bases from V and 2 bases from J, with 13 bases between. The CDR3 totals 15 residues. Germline CDR1 and CDR2: MNHEY and SVGAGI. The CDR3 sequence: CASSYWGRVNTEAFF. In DNA form, the CDR3 reads TGTGCCAGCAGTTATTGGGGCAGGGTAAACACTGAAGCTTTCTTT.

This chain connects TRBV4-1 to TRBJ2-5; 15 bases fit TRBD2. The germline V gene encodes CDR1 MGHRA and CDR2 YSYEKL. This CDR3 has 17 residues. V trimming: 4 bases; J trimming: 5 bases; junction bases outside the gene matches: 8. The CDR3 here is CASSPRTSGRAGETQYF. In DNA form, the CDR3 reads TGCGCCAGCAGCCCCCGGACTAGCGGGAGGGCCGGGGAGACCCAGTACTTC.

V usage is TRBV7-6 and J usage is TRBJ2-5; 8 bases line up with TRBD2. The CDR3 covers 18 residues. V shed 1 base and J 2 bases; nucleotides not matched to a gene: 12. Germline V gene data show CDR1 as SGHVS and CDR2 as FNYEAQ. CDR3 bases: TGTGCCAGCAGCTTAGAGTCTCGAGCCGGGGGGGTGCAAGAGACCCAGTACTTC. Protein sequence: CASSLESRAGGVQETQYF.

This sequence joins TRBV27 and TRBJ1-6; a weak D match, TRBD1 (5 bases). V lost 5 bases, J lost 7 bases, and 18 bases lay in between. This CDR3 is 16 amino acids long. From germline, CDR1 is MNHEY and CDR2 SMNVEV (reference sequence). CDR3 DNA: TGTGCCAGCAGTCCCTTCCCGCCAGGGTGGAATTCACCCCTCCACTTT. This codes for CASSPFPPGWNSPLHF.

Only one count was recorded for this clone. This chain links TRBV3-1 (or the pseudogene TRBV3-2) with TRBJ2-7; possible D gene TRBD1, 6 bases. The CDR3 totals 15 residues. V lost 1 base and J 4 bases, leaving 14 bases between the germline ends. CDR1 and CDR2 from the germline V gene are LGHDT and YNNKEL (reference sequence). The CDR3 here is CASSQGPYREYEQYF. The CDR3 DNA follows: TGTGCCAGCAGCCAAGGTCCGTACAGGGAATACGAGCAGTACTTC.

The chain has TRBV29-1 and TRBJ2-1; 12 bases match TRBD2. CDR3 length: 15 amino acids. With 2 bases clipped from V and 4 bases from J, the junction kept 3 bases outside the gene matches. Germline CDR1 and CDR2: SQVTM and ANQGSEA. CDR3 sequence: CSVELLAGGYNEQFF. The CDR3 coding sequence is TGCAGCGTTGAACTACTAGCGGGAGGTTACAATGAGCAGTTCTTC.

This clone is a singleton in its sample. The chain joins TRBV28 to TRBJ2-1, with TRBD2 matching over 13 bases. The V gene's germline CDR1 is MDHEN and CDR2 SYDVKM. This CDR3 region has 15 residues. The V and J ends lost 5 bases and 9 bases, in that order; junction bases with no gene match: 7. CDR3 bases: TGTGCCAGCAGTCGCAGGACTAGCGGGAGCACTGAGCAGTTCTTC. It encodes CASSRRTSGSTEQFF.

V and J are TRBV19 and TRBJ2-7, with a tentative D call TRBD2 (5 bases). V lost 5 bases, J lost 7 bases, and 24 bases lay in between. This CDR3 spans 16 amino acids. In germline, CDR1 is LNHDA, CDR2 SQIVND (reference sequence). CDR3 sequence: CASSPTKGADCGEQYF. CDR3 nucleotide sequence: TGTGCCAGTAGTCCCACTAAAGGTGCGGACTGTGGAGAGCAGTACTTC.

The CDR3 reads CASSASSQEVNTGELFF. CDR3 DNA sequence: TGTGCCAGCAGCGCCTCATCCCAGGAGGTCAACACCGGGGAGCTGTTTTTT. The rearrangement uses TRBV9 and TRBJ2-2; D is perhaps TRBD2 (5 bases). The CDR3 is 17 residues long. V lost 3 bases to trimming and J lost 2 bases, with 17 bases between them. The V gene's germline CDR1 is SGDLS and CDR2 YYNGEE.

This clone was counted between two and nine times. CDR3 sequence (DNA): TGTGCCAGCAGCGTAATTGAAAAACTGTTTTTT. Protein product: CASSVIEKLFF. The rearrangement uses TRBV7-9 and TRBJ1-4; D gene uncertain. V lost 5 bases and J 7 bases, leaving 5 bases between the germline ends. The CDR3 spans 11 residues. CDR1 and CDR2 (germline): SEHNR, FQNEAQ (reference sequence).

The chain is built from TRBV4-2 and TRBJ2-7; tentatively, D is TRBD2 (6 bases). Germline CDR1 and CDR2: LGHNA and YNFKEQ. Trimming shortened V by 4 bases and J by 5 bases, and 21 bases separated the two germline ends. This CDR3 comprises 16 residues. In DNA form, the CDR3 reads TGTGCCAGCAGCCGAGATAGGGAGGCTTGGGCCAACGAGCAGTACTTC. This encodes CASSRDREAWANEQYF.

V usage is TRBV30 and J usage is TRBJ2-2; weak D call: TRBD1 (5 bases). The ends were cut back, 3 bases at V and 8 bases at J, with 19 bases in the middle. Germline V lookup: CDR1 GTSNPN, CDR2 SVGIG (reference sequence). CDR3 size: 15 residues. The DNA for the CDR3 is TGTGCCTGGAGACGGGTAGGGGAAAAGAGGGGGGAGCTGTTTTTT. Translation: CAWRRVGEKRGELFF. The variable domain in full, with the rest retrieved from reference TRBV30 and TRBJ2-2, is SQTIHQWPATLVQPVGSPLSLECTVEGTSNPNLYWYRQAAGRGLQLLFYSVGIGQISSEVPQNLSASRPQDRQFILSSKKLLLSDSGFYLCAWRRVGEKRGELFFGEGSRLTVL.

The chain combines TRBV4-1 with TRBJ2-7; tentative D call: TRBD1 (5 bases). The germline V and J ends were trimmed by 0 bases and 2 bases, with 11 bases remaining between them. Looked up from germline, CDR1 is MGHRA and CDR2 is YSYEKL. This CDR3 is 15 amino acids long. The CDR3 reads CASSQDRTNPYEQYF. The CDR3 DNA is TGCGCCAGCAGCCAAGATCGGACAAATCCCTACGAGCAGTACTTC.

The chain joins TRBV29-1 to TRBJ1-1, with D perhaps TRBD1 (5 bases). This CDR3 is 13 amino acids long. V lost 7 bases, J lost 0 bases, and 12 bases lay in between. Germline CDR1 SQVTM, CDR2 ANQGSEA. The CDR3 nucleotides are TGCAGCGCTGCGGGACGGATGAACACTGAAGCTTTCTTT. The encoded protein is CSAAGRMNTEAFF.

The chain employs TRBV6-5 and TRBJ1-6; D is perhaps TRBD1 (5 bases). Germline V gene sequence: CDR1 MNHEY, CDR2 SVGAGI. This CDR3 has 15 residues. With 2 bases removed from V and 5 bases from J, the gap between germline ends came to 10 bases. CDR3: CASSYKQGHNSPLHF. The CDR3 DNA sequence: TGTGCCAGCAGTTACAAGCAGGGCCATAATTCACCCCTCCACTTT.

The V and J genes are TRBV28 and TRBJ2-5, with D tentatively TRBD2 (5 bases). Germline assignment: CDR1 MDHEN and CDR2 SYDVKM. The V and J ends lost 1 base and 1 base respectively, with 13 bases between them. The CDR3 is 16 amino acids. The CDR3 sequence is CASSLSSGEPQETQYF. CDR3 nucleotide sequence: TGTGCCAGCAGTTTATCCTCCGGGGAGCCCCAAGAGACCCAGTACTTC.

This chain uses TRBV25-1 with TRBJ2-6; no reliable D call. This CDR3 spans 15 amino acids. From germline, CDR1 is MGHDK and CDR2 SYGVNS. V was clipped by 0 bases and J by 0 bases, with 3 bases between them. DNA of the CDR3: TGTGCCAGCAGTGAATATAGCTCTGGGGCCAACGTCCTGACTTTC. Translation: CASSEYSSGANVLTF.

This clone is a singleton in its sample. V usage is TRBV7-9 and J usage is TRBJ2-3; TRBD1 aligns across 8 bases. With V trimmed by 5 bases and J by 0 bases, 7 bases remained unmatched. The germline V gene encodes CDR1 SEHNR and CDR2 FQNEAQ (reference sequence). The CDR3 covers 16 residues. CDR3 region: CASSQRTGTSTDTQYF. CDR3 nucleotides: TGTGCCAGCAGCCAACGGACAGGGACTAGCACAGATACGCAGTATTTT.

The J gene is TRBJ2-7, the V gene TRBV27; 9 positions agree with TRBD1. V dropped 3 bases and J dropped 12; count of bases not matched to a gene: 12. The germline gives CDR1 MNHEY, CDR2 SMNVEV (reference sequence). CDR3 length: 14 amino acids. This chain's CDR3 is CASSFPGTGNIRYF. CDR3 nucleotide sequence: TGTGCCAGCAGTTTTCCTGGGACAGGGAATATCAGGTACTTC.

The chain couples TRBV6-6 to TRBJ2-1; TRBD2 is a possible D gene (6 bases). This CDR3 comprises 13 residues. The germline CDR1 and CDR2 sequences are MNHNY and SVGAGI (reference sequence). Trimming removed 7 bases from V and 7 bases from J, with 14 bases in between. CDR3 region: CASTSTGGNEQFF. The CDR3 region has the DNA TGTGCCAGCACCTCTACCGGAGGGAATGAGCAGTTCTTC.

The chain has TRBV28 and TRBJ2-7; 8 bases match TRBD2. Germline loops: CDR1 MDHEN, CDR2 SYDVKM. Trimming took 6 bases from V and 4 from J; bases not matched to a gene: 20. The CDR3 runs to 18 residues. CDR3 sequence: CASRPLLRSSGDPYEQYF. CDR3 coding DNA: TGTGCCAGCAGGCCCCTCTTAAGAAGTAGCGGGGATCCTTACGAGCAGTACTTC.

This rearrangement joins TRBV27 to TRBJ1-1; D gene ambiguous. This CDR3 contains 13 residues. The germline V gene encodes CDR1 MNHEY and CDR2 SMNVEV (reference sequence). The germline V and J ends were trimmed by 2 bases and 2 bases, with 6 bases remaining between them. The CDR3 protein is CASSLPQNTEAFF. The CDR3 nucleotides are TGTGCCAGCAGTTTACCCCAAAACACTGAAGCTTTCTTT.

This clone was counted a single time. The chain carries TRBV3-1 (or the pseudogene TRBV3-2) and TRBJ2-5; 7 nucleotides align to TRBD2. J gave up 3 bases and V 2 bases, and 12 bases lay outside the gene matches. CDR3 size: 17 residues. Germline V gene lookup returns CDR1 LGHDT and CDR2 YNNKEL (reference sequence). CDR3 sequence: CASSQRVREWGEETQYF. The CDR3, as DNA: TGTGCCAGCAGCCAAAGAGTGCGGGAGTGGGGAGAAGAGACCCAGTACTTC.